These 21 T cell receptor beta chains were sequenced from one sample in a study of cytomegalovirus exposure and HLA in healthy donors. Use of 60 Vbeta and 13 Jbeta primers characterized the PCR. The method was immunoSEQ multiplex PCR; TCRdb's version includes in-frame clones alone and lacks a portion of them. The sample contains 84,000 or so clones, around 85% of which appear only once. Sequencing input: PBMCs. These receptors were collected from a man aged 30-40 years in good health and CMV-seronegative.

The chain links TRBV19 to TRBJ1-1, with D perhaps matching TRBD1 (6 bases). Germline assignment: CDR1 LNHDA and CDR2 SQIVND (reference sequence). The CDR3 has 14 amino acids. V lost 7 bases and J 1 base, leaving 13 bases between the germline ends. CDR3 bases: TGTGCCAGTACCAGGACAGCCACGAACACTGAAGCTTTCTTT. Its protein is CASTRTATNTEAFF.

This clone turned up a few times. This chain links TRBV30 with TRBJ2-2; tentatively, D is TRBD1 (5 bases). The CDR3 is made up of 17 amino acids. Trimming cost V 0 bases and J 1 base, with 15 bases left between them. CDR1 GTSNPN and CDR2 SVGIG come from the germline V gene (reference sequence). This CDR3 reads CAWSVPWQGGNTGELFF. CDR3 nucleotides: TGTGCCTGGAGTGTACCCTGGCAGGGTGGGAACACCGGGGAGCTGTTTTTT.

CDR3 sequence: CASSTLPGQGSYNSPLHF. CDR3 bases: TGTGCCAGCAGTACACTACCGGGACAGGGGTCTTATAATTCACCCCTCCACTTT. The chain has TRBV28 and TRBJ1-6; 10 nucleotides align to TRBD1. Germline assignment: CDR1 MDHEN and CDR2 SYDVKM. The CDR3 covers 18 residues. The ends lost 5 bases at V and 4 bases at J; junction bases unmatched: 11.

The chain couples TRBV7-9 to TRBJ2-7; D may be TRBD1 (6 bases). The CDR3 has 14 residues. Germline loops: CDR1 SEHNR, CDR2 FQNEAQ (reference sequence). Trimming stripped 8 bases from V and 7 bases from J, with 21 bases between. The CDR3 sequence: CASRSWDKSGEQYF. CDR3 nucleotide sequence: TGTGCCAGCCGCAGTTGGGACAAGTCGGGGGAGCAGTACTTC.

The J gene is TRBJ1-2, the V gene TRBV6-1; D gene unclear. Germline loops: CDR1 MNHNS, CDR2 SASEGT. V lost 3 bases, J lost 1 base, and 6 bases lay in between. The CDR3 sequence is 13 residues long. CDR3 nucleotides: TGTGCCAGCAGTGACACCTATAACTATGGCTACACCTTC. This translates into CASSDTYNYGYTF.

The CDR3 loop reads CASSQEWSGNTEAFF. DNA for the CDR3: TGCGCCAGCAGCCAAGAATGGAGCGGGAACACTGAAGCTTTCTTT. The chain combines TRBV4-1 with TRBJ1-1; no clear D gene. From germline, CDR1 is MGHRA and CDR2 YSYEKL. The CDR3 has 15 amino acids. V dropped 0 bases and J dropped 1 base, with 9 bases sitting between them.

The CDR3 here is CASQTGGTPNQPQHF. The CDR3 DNA sequence: TGTGCCAGCCAGACCGGTGGGACACCGAATCAGCCCCAGCATTTT. This chain joins TRBV19 and TRBJ1-5; maybe TRBD1 (6 bases). The CDR3 extends over 15 amino acids. Germline values: CDR1 LNHDA, CDR2 SQIVND (reference sequence). With 9 bases removed from V and 4 bases from J, the gap between germline ends came to 19 bases.

The V call is TRBV14, the J call TRBJ1-3; no reliable D call. The germline CDR1 and CDR2 sequences are SGHDN and FVKESK. CDR3 size: 13 residues. The V and J ends lost 3 bases and 0 bases respectively, with 3 bases between them. The CDR3 nucleotides read TGTGCCAGCAGCCACGGCTCTGGAAACACCATATATTTT. Amino acids: CASSHGSGNTIYF.

The genes are TRBV28 and TRBJ2-1; 7 bases line up with TRBD2. With V trimmed by 4 bases and J by 8 bases, 11 bases remained unmatched. CDR3 length: 15 amino acids. Germline loops: CDR1 MDHEN, CDR2 SYDVKM. The chain's CDR3 is CASSSGGGGAYEQFF. In nucleotides, the CDR3 is TGTGCCAGCAGTTCGGGCGGGGGTGGGGCGTATGAGCAGTTCTTC.

This clone was detected once. This chain links TRBV6-1 with TRBJ2-5; D not resolved. The J call is doubtful: the DNA matches TRBJ2-7 better. CDR1 and CDR2 from the germline V gene are MNHNS and SASEGT. This CDR3 comprises 9 residues. CDR3 in amino acids: CATAYEQYF. The CDR3, as DNA: TGTGCCACCGCCTACGAGCAGTACTTC.

The chain employs TRBV7-9 and TRBJ1-1; D unresolved. This CDR3 contains 14 residues. CDR1 is SEHNR and CDR2 is FQNEAQ in the germline V gene (reference sequence). The V end lost 5 bases, the J end lost 5 bases, and 15 bases lay between the germline ends. The CDR3, as DNA: TGTGCCAGCAGCCTCCCCGGGTTGGGTACTGAAGCTTTCTTT. Translated, it gives CASSLPGLGTEAFF.

In this sample, this clone turned up once. This sequence joins TRBV9 and TRBJ1-2; 7 bases map to TRBD1. V gave up 0 bases and J gave up 3 bases; unmatched junction bases: 5. Germline-derived CDR1 and CDR2 are SGDLS and YYNGEE. The CDR3 is 15 amino acids. CDR3 in DNA: TGTGCCAGCAGCGTAGATGACAGGGCCTACTATGGCTACACCTTC. Its translation: CASSVDDRAYYGYTF.

J is TRBJ1-5 and V is TRBV2; D possibly corresponds to TRBD1 (5 bases). This CDR3 has 14 amino acids. V was trimmed by 6 bases and J by 4 bases, leaving 13 bases between them. The germline V gene has CDR1 SNHLY and CDR2 FYNNEI. CDR3 in DNA: TGTGCCAGCAGCTGGTCACGGGGGAATCAGCCCCAGCATTTT. It specifies CASSWSRGNQPQHF.

This clone was found a few times. The genes are TRBV27 and TRBJ1-2, with D unresolved. The CDR3 runs 15 residues. V lost 0 bases and J lost 2, with 10 bases in between. Germline CDR1 is MNHEY and CDR2 is SMNVEV (reference sequence). The CDR3 coding sequence is TGTGCCAGCAGTTTATCGGTACTGAGGAACTATGGCTACACCTTC. The encoded protein is CASSLSVLRNYGYTF.

The chain has TRBV5-4 and TRBJ1-1; D may be TRBD1 (6 bases). The CDR3 is made up of 16 amino acids. V was shortened by 3 bases and J by 2 bases, with 17 bases between the two germline ends. Germline V lookup: CDR1 SGHNT, CDR2 YYREEE (reference sequence). Here the CDR3 reads CASSSFDRIVNTEAFF. CDR3 sequence (DNA): TGTGCCAGCAGCTCGTTCGACAGGATTGTTAACACTGAAGCTTTCTTT.

The CDR3 here is CASSLAGSLFRGQYF. DNA of the CDR3: TGTGCCAGCAGTTTAGCCGGCTCTTTATTCCGGGGGCAGTACTTC. V and J are TRBV28 and TRBJ2-7, with a weak D call TRBD2 (5 bases). V gave up 2 bases and J gave up 9 bases, with 20 bases separating them. CDR3 length equals 15 residues. Germline loops: CDR1 MDHEN, CDR2 SYDVKM.

This clone was found a few times. The chain employs TRBV9 and TRBJ2-3; 15 nucleotides line up with TRBD2. The CDR3 length is 17 residues. Germline V gene sequence: CDR1 SGDLS, CDR2 YYNGEE. V lost 0 bases to trimming and J lost 4 bases; unmatched junction nucleotides: 3. As DNA, the CDR3 is TGTGCCAGCAGCGTAGGGACTAGCGGGGGGGCTCCAGATACGCAGTATTTT. Its translation is CASSVGTSGGAPDTQYF.

This chain connects TRBV6-1 to TRBJ2-7; TRBD2 aligns across 11 bases. The CDR3 has 15 amino acids. From germline, CDR1 is MNHNS and CDR2 SASEGT. V shed 4 bases and J 1 base; nucleotides not matched to a gene: 3. CDR3 nucleotides: TGTGCCAGCAGTGGGGGACTAGCGGCGTCCTACGAGCAGTACTTC. Residues: CASSGGLAASYEQYF.

J is TRBJ2-3 and V is TRBV2; D remains ambiguous. The V gene lost 6 bases and the J gene lost 6 bases, with 13 bases spanning the gap. CDR1 and CDR2 (germline): SNHLY, FYNNEI. CDR3 length equals 13 residues. The CDR3 nucleotides are TGTGCCAGCAGACAACTTAACGGGGATACGCAGTATTTT. Translating gives CASRQLNGDTQYF.

This sequence joins TRBV28 and TRBJ2-3, with D unclear. Germline CDR1 and CDR2: MDHEN and SYDVKM. Trimming removed 4 bases from V and 2 bases from J, with 4 bases in between. This CDR3 spans 12 amino acids. In DNA form, the CDR3 reads TGTGCCAGCAGTTCTAACACAGATACGCAGTATTTT. It translates to CASSSNTDTQYF.

The chain joins TRBV14 to TRBJ2-5, with 7 bases that match TRBD1. With the DNA end fitting TRBJ2-7 better, the J assignment may be wrong. The CDR3 contains 16 residues. Germline V lookup: CDR1 SGHDN, CDR2 FVKESK. CDR3 coding DNA: TGTGCCAGCAGCCGAAGACAGGGTATGCTGATCTACGAGCAGTACTTC. As protein: CASSRRQGMLIYEQYF.